A selection of T cell receptor beta chains follows, all from one sample in a study of CD8 T cells in ankylosing spondylitis. MiXCR was run by TCRdb on the 5' RACE reads, yielding one entry per CDR3 protein. The table has some 200,000 distinct CDR3 sequences, roughly 12% seen once. The specimen was blood, either unsorted or a sorted T cell fraction (not recorded which). The receptors here all came from a male donor with ankylosing spondylitis or in good health (not recorded which). The CDR3 runs from the conserved cysteine through the conserved F or W. Fields, in order: clone size, D gene, V gene, J gene, CDR3 protein, CDR3 DNA. D genes are given only for firm matches. Not all rows give a size; the values are once, few, many and, for expanded clones, a class.

size: -
D: TRBD1
V: TRBV27
J: TRBJ2-7
CDR3: CASSLGQAVHEQYF
DNA: TGTGCCAGCAGTTTGGGACAGGCCGTCCACGAGCAGTACTTC

size: many
D: -
V: TRBV12-3/TRBV12-4
J: TRBJ2-2
CDR3: CASSLVGLNTGELFF
DNA: TGTGCCAGCAGTTTAGTAGGGCTAAACACCGGGGAGCTGTTTTTT

size: -
D: TRBD2
V: TRBV2
J: TRBJ2-5
CDR3: CASRPTSGISYQETQYF
DNA: TGTGCCAGCAGGCCCACTAGCGGGATATCGTACCAAGAGACCCAGTACTTC

size: -
D: -
V: TRBV6-1
J: TRBJ1-1
CDR3: CASTPGPEAFF
DNA: TGTGCCAGCACCCCAGGGCCTGAAGCTTTCTTT

size: -
D: TRBD2
V: TRBV6-1
J: TRBJ2-1
CDR3: CASSIAGLYNEQFF
DNA: TGTGCCAGCAGTATAGCGGGCCTCTACAATGAGCAGTTCTTC

size: many
D: TRBD2
V: TRBV20-1
J: TRBJ2-1
CDR3: CSAIRSGRRNEQFF
DNA: TGCAGTGCTATTCGTAGCGGGAGGAGGAATGAGCAGTTCTTC

size: many
D: -
V: TRBV5-1
J: TRBJ2-2
CDR3: CASSSLRRAGELFF
DNA: TGCGCCAGCAGCTCCCTCCGGAGAGCCGGGGAGCTGTTTTTT

size: many
D: -
V: TRBV7-9
J: TRBJ2-1
CDR3: CASSLGRTNEQFF
DNA: TGTGCCAGCAGCTTGGGACGGACCAATGAGCAGTTCTTC

size: many
D: TRBD1
V: TRBV12-3/TRBV12-4
J: TRBJ2-2
CDR3: CASRGQGSEELFF
DNA: TGTGCCAGCAGGGGACAGGGATCGGAGGAGCTGTTTTTT

size: few
D: TRBD2
V: TRBV5-1
J: TRBJ2-3
CDR3: CASSQHGTSETTDTQYF
DNA: TGCGCCAGCAGCCAGCATGGGACTAGCGAGACTACAGATACGCAGTATTTT

size: few
D: -
V: TRBV10-2
J: TRBJ2-3
CDR3: CASTGVVTDTQYF
DNA: TGCGCCAGCACAGGGGTAGTTACAGATACGCAGTATTTT

size: few
D: TRBD1
V: TRBV7-2
J: TRBJ2-7
CDR3: CASSLISGQGFYEQYF
DNA: TGTGCCAGCAGCCTTATTTCGGGACAGGGCTTCTACGAGCAGTACTTC

size: few
D: -
V: TRBV5-1
J: TRBJ2-7
CDR3: CASSPDGTYEQYF
DNA: TGCGCCAGCAGCCCGGACGGTACCTACGAGCAGTACTTC

size: -
D: TRBD1
V: TRBV6-1
J: TRBJ1-2
CDR3: CASSDLDRGNYGYTF
DNA: TGTGCCAGCAGTGACCTAGACAGGGGGAACTATGGCTACACCTTC

size: few
D: -
V: TRBV4-1
J: TRBJ2-5
CDR3: CASSPRLRHVKETQYF
DNA: TGCGCCAGCAGCCCCCGACTCCGACATGTCAAAGAGACCCAGTACTTC

size: -
D: -
V: TRBV6-1
J: TRBJ2-7
CDR3: CAGAPSSSSYEQYF
DNA: TGTGCCGGGGCACCTTCGTCTTCATCCTACGAGCAGTACTTC

size: -
D: -
V: TRBV12-5
J: TRBJ1-2
CDR3: CASGLGPLSGYTF
DNA: TGTGCTAGTGGTTTGGGGCCCCTTAGTGGCTACACCTTC

size: few
D: -
V: TRBV7-8
J: TRBJ2-5
CDR3: CASSLKGAASQETQYF
DNA: TGTGCCAGCAGCTTAAAAGGGGCGGCTTCTCAAGAGACCCAGTACTTC

size: -
D: -
V: TRBV4-1
J: TRBJ1-6
CDR3: CASTFRPAYNSPLHF
DNA: TGCGCCAGCACCTTCCGACCGGCGTATAATTCACCCCTCCACTTT